These 16 T cell receptor beta chains were sequenced from one sample in a study of T cells in Graves' hyperthyroidism and ophthalmopathy. Using RNA transcripts as the source, TCR beta CDR3 regions were amplified. A set of HTBI primers served as the primers for a first-round RT-PCR of the TCR CDR3. TCRdb used MiXCR to reprocess the multiplex PCR reads, holding one entry per CDR3 protein. This table holds over 250,000 distinct CDR3 sequences, 15% to 20% found once. The sample consisted of blood. These receptor sequences come from a woman between 55 and 75 years old with Graves' ophthalmopathy.

About this clonotype itself: This may stem from a read error, because a much larger clone lies one nucleotide away. The chain recombines TRBV7-2 with TRBJ2-3; D perhaps matches TRBD2 (5 bases). CDR1 SGHTA and CDR2 FQGNSA come from the germline V gene. V lost 5 bases to trimming and J lost 6 bases, with 15 bases between them. The length of the CDR3 is 14 residues. In nucleotides, the CDR3 is TGTGCCAGCAGCCAGCGCAACGGACTTGATACGCAGTATTTT. This gives the protein CASSQRNGLDTQYF. Together with reference TRBV7-2 and TRBJ2-3, the CDR3 gives the full variable domain: GAGVSQSPSNKVTEKGKDVELRCDPISGHTALYWYRQSLGQGLEFLIYFQGNSAPDKSGLPSDRFSAERTGGSVSTLTIQRTQQEDSAVYLCASSQRNGLDTQYFGPGTRLTVL.

This clonotype has at least ten counts. V and J are TRBV7-2 and TRBJ1-2; no reliable D call. The CDR3 spans 13 residues. V gave up 1 base and J gave up 4 bases, with 7 bases separating them. Germline CDR1 is SGHTA and CDR2 is FQGNSA. CDR3 sequence reads: CASSLGPAYGYTF. CDR3 bases: TGTGCCAGCAGCTTAGGACCGGCCTATGGCTACACCTTC.

This clonotype was observed at least ten times. The chain links TRBV6-2 or TRBV6-3 to TRBJ2-2; 11 bases align to TRBD1. The CDR3 has 15 residues. The trim removed 4 bases at V and 8 bases at J, leaving 6 bases unmatched. Germline-derived CDR1 and CDR2 are MNHEY and SVGEGT. The CDR3 DNA reads TGTGCCAGCAGTTTCGGACAGGGGGCCCAAGGGGAGCTGTTTTTT. Translating it yields CASSFGQGAQGELFF.

Concerning this clonotype itself: A junction end diverges from the germline sequence, so it may reflect a read error. The chain carries TRBV19 and TRBJ1-5; D ambiguous. Germline V gene sequence: CDR1 LNHDA, CDR2 SQIVND (reference sequence). CDR3 length: 14 amino acids. The CDR3: CAGSILSGNQPQHF. The CDR3 DNA follows: TGTGCCGGTAGTATCCTATCGGGTAACCAGCCCCAGCATTTT.

This clonotype was seen repeatedly, ten times or more. The chain recombines TRBV12-3 or TRBV12-4 with TRBJ2-2, with 10 bases identical to TRBD1. The CDR3 sequence is 16 residues long. With 6 bases clipped from V and 6 bases from J, the junction kept 10 bases outside the gene matches. CDR3 sequence: CASSPTGTGVAGELFF. CDR3 sequence (DNA): TGTGCCAGCAGCCCTACCGGGACAGGGGTGGCCGGGGAGCTGTTTTTT.

The V gene is TRBV27, the J gene TRBJ2-7; 8 bases map to TRBD2. The CDR3 sequence is 14 residues long. Germline V gene data show CDR1 as MNHEY and CDR2 as SMNVEV (reference sequence). The V gene end was trimmed by 6 bases and the J gene end by 0 bases; junction bases not matched to a gene: 4. The CDR3 region is CASSTSGSSYEQYF. DNA for the CDR3: TGTGCCAGCAGCACTAGCGGTAGCTCCTACGAGCAGTACTTC.

Details on this clonotype: A read error may be the cause here, since a much bigger clone is one base away. The rearrangement links TRBV29-1 to TRBJ1-1; unclear D gene. Germline lookup yields CDR1 SQVTM and CDR2 ANQGSEA. The CDR3 contains 12 residues. The CDR3 region is CSVDRSNTGAFF. The DNA of the CDR3 is TGCAGCGTTGACAGGTCGAACACTGGAGCTTTCTTT.

The table lists this clonotype with a few counts. CDR3 coding DNA: TGTGCCAGCAGCTTAGGGACGGCAGGTACCCCCAATGAGCAGTTCTTC. Its protein product is CASSLGTAGTPNEQFF. V and J are TRBV7-6 and TRBJ2-1; no clear D. The CDR3 has 16 amino acids. CDR1 and CDR2 from the germline V gene are SGHVS and FNYEAQ. V was cut by 1 base and J by 6 bases, with 16 bases left in between.

This clonotype was recorded at least ten times. V usage is TRBV3-1 and J usage is TRBJ1-2; no clear D. Germline V gene lookup returns CDR1 LGHDT and CDR2 YNNKEL (reference sequence). This CDR3 has 15 amino acids. The V gene lost 2 bases and the J gene lost 4 bases, with 14 bases spanning the gap. The chain's CDR3 is CASSQLVQLPYGYTF. The CDR3 bases are TGTGCCAGCAGCCAATTGGTTCAGCTCCCCTATGGCTACACCTTC.

This clonotype occurred many times. This sequence joins TRBV20-1 and TRBJ1-1; the match to TRBD1 covers 8 bases. The germline CDR1 and CDR2 sequences are DFQATT and SNEGSKA (reference sequence). This CDR3 comprises 13 residues. Germline trimming cut 5 bases from V and 7 bases from J; bases unmatched to any gene: 9. The CDR3 DNA reads as TGCAGTGCTGTTTTAGGACAGGGTAGTGAAGCTTTCTTT. Amino acids: CSAVLGQGSEAFF.

This clonotype has a count of ten or more. The chain has TRBV6-1 and TRBJ1-1; D is undetermined. The CDR3 spans 14 residues. Germline V lookup: CDR1 MNHNS, CDR2 SASEGT. V was shortened by 7 bases and J by 0 bases, with 12 bases between the two germline ends. The CDR3 bases are TGTGCCAGCACCAAATTTGGAGTGAACACTGAAGCTTTCTTT. Translated: CASTKFGVNTEAFF.

V and J are TRBV19 and TRBJ2-7; perhaps D is TRBD1 or TRBD2 (6 bases each). The CDR3 length is 14 residues. Trimming stripped 6 bases from V and 0 bases from J, with 12 bases between. The germline V gene has CDR1 LNHDA and CDR2 SQIVND (reference sequence). The CDR3 bases are TGTGCCAGTAGAGGGGGGATACTCTCCTACGAGCAGTACTTC. This gives the protein CASRGGILSYEQYF.

The chain joins TRBV5-1 to TRBJ2-5, with 8 bases fitting TRBD2. The V and J ends lost 6 bases and 2 bases, in that order; junction bases with no gene match: 12. The CDR3 sequence is 16 residues long. CDR1 and CDR2 from the germline V gene are SGHRS and YFSETQ. CDR3 amino acids: CASKGLTRGVQETQYF. For the CDR3, the DNA is TGCGCCAGCAAGGGGCTGACGCGGGGGGTACAAGAGACCCAGTACTTC. The full variable domain, rest sourced from reference TRBV5-1 and TRBJ2-5, is KAGVTQTPRYLIKTRGQQVTLSCSPISGHRSVSWYQQTPGQGLQFLFEYFSETQRNKGNFPGRFSGRQFSNSRSEMNVSTLELGDSALYLCASKGLTRGVQETQYFGPGTRLLVL.

This clonotype was detected only a few times. The V and J genes are TRBV3-1 and TRBJ2-1; a weak D match, TRBD2 (5 bases). Germline V gene sequence: CDR1 LGHDT, CDR2 YNNKEL (reference sequence). V dropped 1 base and J dropped 12 bases, with 7 bases sitting between them. The CDR3 is 11 amino acids. DNA of the CDR3: TGTGCCAGCAGCCAAGGACTAAGGCAGTTCTTC. This sequence encodes CASSQGLRQFF.

This clonotype was observed once. This chain connects TRBV2 to TRBJ1-1, with 9 bases fitting TRBD1. Germline CDR1 reads SNHLY; CDR2 reads FYNNEI. V was pared by 6 bases and J by 3 bases, with 5 bases of the junction left unmatched. CDR3 length: 14 amino acids. CDR3 in DNA: TGTGCCAGCAGGGGACAGGGCGAGGACACTGAAGCTTTCTTT. Translated, it gives CASRGQGEDTEAFF.

The chain uses TRBV6-9 and TRBJ2-5; 8 positions agree with TRBD1. CDR3 length: 14 residues. With V trimmed by 3 bases and J by 4 bases, 4 bases remained unmatched. CDR1 is MNHGY, CDR2 SVAAGI, per germline. The CDR3 reads CASSYPGGGETQYF. DNA of the CDR3: TGTGCCAGCAGTTACCCAGGGGGCGGAGAGACCCAGTACTTC.